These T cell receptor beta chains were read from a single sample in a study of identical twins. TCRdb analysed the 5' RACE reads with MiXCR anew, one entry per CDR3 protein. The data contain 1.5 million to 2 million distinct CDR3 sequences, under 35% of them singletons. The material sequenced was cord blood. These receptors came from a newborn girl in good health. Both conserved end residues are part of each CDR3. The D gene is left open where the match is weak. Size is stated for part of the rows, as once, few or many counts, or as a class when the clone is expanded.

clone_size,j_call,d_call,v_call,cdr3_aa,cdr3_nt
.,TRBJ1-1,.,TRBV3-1,CASSYFGQTNTEAFF,TGTGCCAGCAGCTACTTTGGACAGACGAACACTGAAGCTTTCTTT
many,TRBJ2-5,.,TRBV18,CASSPPVMETQYF,TGTGCCAGCTCACCTCCAGTGATGGAGACCCAGTACTTC
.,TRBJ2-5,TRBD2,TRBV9,CASSARKPLGLAGEETQYF,TGTGCCAGCAGCGCCCGTAAACCCCTCGGACTAGCGGGGGAAGAGACCCAGTACTTC
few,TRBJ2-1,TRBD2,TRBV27,CASSLTSVPYNEQFF,TGTGCCAGCAGCCTGACTAGCGTCCCCTACAATGAGCAGTTCTTC
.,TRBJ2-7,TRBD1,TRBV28,CASSLRTGIEQYF,TGTGCCAGCAGTTTAAGGACAGGGATCGAGCAGTACTTC
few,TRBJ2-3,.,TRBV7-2,CASSPRKADTQYF,TGTGCCAGCAGCCCTAGGAAGGCAGATACGCAGTATTTT
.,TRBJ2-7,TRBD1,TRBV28,CASSLEGTGIYEQYF,TGTGCCAGCAGTTTAGAAGGGACAGGGATTTACGAGCAGTACTTC
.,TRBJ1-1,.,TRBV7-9,CARDPFWVNTEALF,TGTGCCCGCGACCCCTTTTGGGTGAACACTGAAGCTTTATTT
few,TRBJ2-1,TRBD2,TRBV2,CASSWTSGIVYNEQFF,TGTGCCAGCAGTTGGACTAGCGGGATTGTTTACAATGAGCAGTTCTTC
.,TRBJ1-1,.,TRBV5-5,CASSWMDTNTEAFF,TGTGCCAGCAGCTGGATGGACACGAACACTGAAGCTTTCTTT
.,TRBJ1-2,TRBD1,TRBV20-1,CSAPGTGALYGYTF,TGCAGTGCTCCCGGGACAGGGGCCCTCTATGGCTACACCTTC
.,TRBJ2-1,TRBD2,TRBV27,CASKSREGDIINEQFF,TGTGCCAGCAAGAGTCGGGAGGGCGATATAATCAATGAGCAGTTCTTC
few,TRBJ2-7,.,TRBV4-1,CASSQEDSYEQYF,TGCGCCAGCAGCCAAGAGGATTCCTACGAGCAGTACTTC
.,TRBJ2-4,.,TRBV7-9,CASTRRGNEQYF,TGTGCCAGCACCCGGCGGGGCAATGAGCAGTACTTC
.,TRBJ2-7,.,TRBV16,CASSQWAGPYEQYF,TGTGCCAGCAGCCAATGGGCAGGTCCCTACGAGCAGTACTTC
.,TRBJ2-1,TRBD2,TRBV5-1,CASSLPNFKLARAYNEQFF,TGCGCCAGCAGCTTGCCTAATTTTAAACTAGCGCGCGCCTACAATGAGCAGTTCTTC
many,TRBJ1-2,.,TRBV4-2,CASSQDGDYGYTF,TGCGCCAGCAGCCAAGACGGGGACTATGGCTACACCTTC
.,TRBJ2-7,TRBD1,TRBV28,CASSLWTGETYNEQYF,TGTGCCAGCAGTTTATGGACAGGGGAAACCTACAATGAGCAGTACTTC
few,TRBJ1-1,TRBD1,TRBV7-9,CASSLALHRQGLDTEAFF,TGTGCCAGCAGCTTAGCGCTCCATCGACAGGGCTTGGACACTGAAGCTTTCTTT
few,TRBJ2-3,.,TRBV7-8,CAVLGRNTQYF,TGTGCCGTGCTGGGGAGAAACACGCAGTATTTT